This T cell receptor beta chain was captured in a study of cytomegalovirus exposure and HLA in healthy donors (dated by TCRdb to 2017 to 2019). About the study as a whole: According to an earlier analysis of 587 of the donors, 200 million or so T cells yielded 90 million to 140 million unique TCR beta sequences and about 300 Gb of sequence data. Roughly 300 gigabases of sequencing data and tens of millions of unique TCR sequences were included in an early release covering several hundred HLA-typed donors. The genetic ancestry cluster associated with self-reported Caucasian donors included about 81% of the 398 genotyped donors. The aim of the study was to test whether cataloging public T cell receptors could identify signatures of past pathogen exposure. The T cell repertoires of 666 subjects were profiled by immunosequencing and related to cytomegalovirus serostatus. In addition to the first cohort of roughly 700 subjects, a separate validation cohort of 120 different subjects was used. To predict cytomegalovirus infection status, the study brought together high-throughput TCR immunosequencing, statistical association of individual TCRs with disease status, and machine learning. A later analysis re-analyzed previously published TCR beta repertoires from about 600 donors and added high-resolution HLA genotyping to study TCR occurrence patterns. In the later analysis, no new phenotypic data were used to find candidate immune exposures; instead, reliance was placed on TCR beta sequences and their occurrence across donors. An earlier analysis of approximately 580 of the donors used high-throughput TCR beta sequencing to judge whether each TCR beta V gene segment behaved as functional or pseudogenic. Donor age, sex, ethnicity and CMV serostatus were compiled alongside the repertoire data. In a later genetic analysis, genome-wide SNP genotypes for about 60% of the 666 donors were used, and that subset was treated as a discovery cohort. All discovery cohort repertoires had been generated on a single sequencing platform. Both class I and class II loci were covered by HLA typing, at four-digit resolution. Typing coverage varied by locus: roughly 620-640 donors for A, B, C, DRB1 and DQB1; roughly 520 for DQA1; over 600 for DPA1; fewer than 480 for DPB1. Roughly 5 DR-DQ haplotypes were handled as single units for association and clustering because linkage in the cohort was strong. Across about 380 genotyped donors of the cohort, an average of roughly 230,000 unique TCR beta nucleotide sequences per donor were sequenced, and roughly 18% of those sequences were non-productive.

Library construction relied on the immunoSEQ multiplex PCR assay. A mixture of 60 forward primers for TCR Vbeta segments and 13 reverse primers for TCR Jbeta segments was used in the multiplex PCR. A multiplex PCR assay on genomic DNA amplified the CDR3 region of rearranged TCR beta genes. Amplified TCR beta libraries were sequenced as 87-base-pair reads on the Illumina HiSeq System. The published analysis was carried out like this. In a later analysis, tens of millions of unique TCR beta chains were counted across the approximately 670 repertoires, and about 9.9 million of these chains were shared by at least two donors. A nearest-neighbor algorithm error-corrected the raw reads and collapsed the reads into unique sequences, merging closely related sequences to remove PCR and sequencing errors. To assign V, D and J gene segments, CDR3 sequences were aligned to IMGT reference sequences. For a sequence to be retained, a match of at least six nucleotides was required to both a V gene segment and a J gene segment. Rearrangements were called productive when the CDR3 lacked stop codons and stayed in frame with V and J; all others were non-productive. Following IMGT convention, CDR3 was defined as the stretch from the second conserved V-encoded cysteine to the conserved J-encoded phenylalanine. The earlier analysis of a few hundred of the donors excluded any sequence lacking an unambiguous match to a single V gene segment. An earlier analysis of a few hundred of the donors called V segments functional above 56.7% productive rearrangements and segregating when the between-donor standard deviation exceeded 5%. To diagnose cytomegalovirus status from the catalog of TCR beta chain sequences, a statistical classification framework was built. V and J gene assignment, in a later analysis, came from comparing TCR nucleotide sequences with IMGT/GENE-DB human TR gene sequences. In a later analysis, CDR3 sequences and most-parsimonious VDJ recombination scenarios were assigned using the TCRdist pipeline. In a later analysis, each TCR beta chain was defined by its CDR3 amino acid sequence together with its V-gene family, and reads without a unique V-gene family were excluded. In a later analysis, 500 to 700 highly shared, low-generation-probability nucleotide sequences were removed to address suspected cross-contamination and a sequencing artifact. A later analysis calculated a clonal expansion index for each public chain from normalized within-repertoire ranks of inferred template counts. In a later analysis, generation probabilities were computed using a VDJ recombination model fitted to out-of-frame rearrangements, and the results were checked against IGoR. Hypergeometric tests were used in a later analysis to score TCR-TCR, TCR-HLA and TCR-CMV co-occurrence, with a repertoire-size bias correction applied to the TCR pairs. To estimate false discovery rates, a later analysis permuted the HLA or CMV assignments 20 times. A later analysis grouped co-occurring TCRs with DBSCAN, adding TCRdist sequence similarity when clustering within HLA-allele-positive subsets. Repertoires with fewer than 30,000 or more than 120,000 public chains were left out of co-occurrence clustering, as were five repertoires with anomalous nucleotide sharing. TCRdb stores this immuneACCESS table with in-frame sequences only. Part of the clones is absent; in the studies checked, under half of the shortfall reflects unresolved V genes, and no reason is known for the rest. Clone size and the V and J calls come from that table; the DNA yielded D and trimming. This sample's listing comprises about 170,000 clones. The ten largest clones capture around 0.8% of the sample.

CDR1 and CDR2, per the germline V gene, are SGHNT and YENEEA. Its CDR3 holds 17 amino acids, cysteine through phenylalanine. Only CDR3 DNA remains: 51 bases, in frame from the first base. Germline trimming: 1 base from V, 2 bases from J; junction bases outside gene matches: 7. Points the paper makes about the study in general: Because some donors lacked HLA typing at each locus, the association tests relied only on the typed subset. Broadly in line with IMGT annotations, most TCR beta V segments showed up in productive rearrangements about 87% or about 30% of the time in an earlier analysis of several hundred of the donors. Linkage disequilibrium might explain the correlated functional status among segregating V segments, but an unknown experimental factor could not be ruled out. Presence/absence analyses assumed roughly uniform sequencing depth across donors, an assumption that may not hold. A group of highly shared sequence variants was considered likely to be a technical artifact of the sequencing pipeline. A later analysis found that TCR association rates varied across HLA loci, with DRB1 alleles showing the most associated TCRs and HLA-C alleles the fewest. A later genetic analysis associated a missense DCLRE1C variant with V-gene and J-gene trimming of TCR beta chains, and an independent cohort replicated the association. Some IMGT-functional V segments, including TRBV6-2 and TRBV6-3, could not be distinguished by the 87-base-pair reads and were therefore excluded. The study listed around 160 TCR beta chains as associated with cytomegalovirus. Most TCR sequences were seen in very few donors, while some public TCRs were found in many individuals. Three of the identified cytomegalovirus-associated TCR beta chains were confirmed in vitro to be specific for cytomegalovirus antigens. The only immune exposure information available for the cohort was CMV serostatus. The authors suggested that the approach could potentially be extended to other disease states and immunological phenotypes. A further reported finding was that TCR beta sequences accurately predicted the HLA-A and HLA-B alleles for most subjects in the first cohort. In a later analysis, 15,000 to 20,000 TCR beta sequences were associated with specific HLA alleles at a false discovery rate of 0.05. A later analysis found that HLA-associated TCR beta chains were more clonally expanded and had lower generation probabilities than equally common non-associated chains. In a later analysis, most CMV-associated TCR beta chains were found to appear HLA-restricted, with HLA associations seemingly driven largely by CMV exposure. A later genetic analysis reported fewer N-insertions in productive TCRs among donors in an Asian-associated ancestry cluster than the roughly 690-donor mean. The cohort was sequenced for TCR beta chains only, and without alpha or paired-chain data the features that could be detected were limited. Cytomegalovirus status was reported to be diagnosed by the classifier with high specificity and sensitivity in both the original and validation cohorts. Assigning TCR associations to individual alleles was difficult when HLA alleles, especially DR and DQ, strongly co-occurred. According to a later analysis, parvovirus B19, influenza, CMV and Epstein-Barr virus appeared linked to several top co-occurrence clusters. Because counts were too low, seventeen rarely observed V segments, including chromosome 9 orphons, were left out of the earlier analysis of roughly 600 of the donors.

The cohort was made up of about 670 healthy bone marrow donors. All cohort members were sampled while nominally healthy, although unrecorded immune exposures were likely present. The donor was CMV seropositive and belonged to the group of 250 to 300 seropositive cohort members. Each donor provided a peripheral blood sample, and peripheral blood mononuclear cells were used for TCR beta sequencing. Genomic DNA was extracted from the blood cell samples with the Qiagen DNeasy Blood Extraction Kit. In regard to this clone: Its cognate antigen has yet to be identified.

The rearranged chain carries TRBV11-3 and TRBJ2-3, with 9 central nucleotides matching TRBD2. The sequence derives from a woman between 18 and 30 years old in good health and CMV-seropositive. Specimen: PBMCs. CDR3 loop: CASSLVYLAGTTDTQYF. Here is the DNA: TGTGCCAGCAGCTTAGTTTATCTAGCGGGAACCACAGATACGCAGTATTTT.